The rows below give T cell receptor beta chains drawn from one sample of a study of PD-L1 blockade in urothelial cancer. Sequencing used immunoSEQ multiplex PCR; TCRdb keeps in-frame clones, though not all of them. The profile covers almost 30,000 clones, with approximately 87% appearing a single time and roughly 3.1% taken by the ten largest. The input for sequencing was PBMCs, taken around atezolizumab (anti-PD-L1) treatment. Every receptor here comes from a man aged 45 to 65 with urothelial cancer. Each CDR3 is given with its conserved first and last residue. D genes are given only for firm matches. For some rows the clone size is stated as once, few or many, or as a class when expanded; others skip it.

14	NA	TRBV4-1	NA	TRBJ1-4	CASSLRYEVEKLFF	TGCGCCAGCAGCCTCAGGTATGAAGTTGAAAAACTGTTTTTT
17	TRBD2	TRBV7-2	NA	TRBJ2-7	CASSLAGWGGASYEQYF	TGTGCCAGCAGCTTAGCCGGGTGGGGAGGGGCCTCCTACGAGCAGTACTTC
15	TRBD1	TRBV19	NA	TRBJ1-5	CASSIGTGMGQPQHF	TGTGCCAGTAGTATCGGGACAGGGATGGGACAGCCCCAGCATTTT
15	NA	TRBV14	medium-sized	TRBJ2-3	CASSQVASWTDTQYF	TGTGCCAGCAGCCAAGTTGCCAGTTGGACAGATACGCAGTATTTT
12	TRBD1	TRBV9	NA	TRBJ2-1	CASSAQGAQQFF	TGTGCCAGCAGCGCACAGGGGGCCCAGCAGTTCTTC
14	TRBD1	TRBV11-2	NA	TRBJ1-1	CASSGQGRTTEAFF	TGTGCCAGCAGCGGACAGGGGAGGACCACTGAAGCTTTCTTT
14	NA	TRBV7-2	NA	TRBJ2-1	CASGRGGQGNEQFF	TGTGCCAGCGGGCGGGGGGGACAGGGGAATGAGCAGTTCTTC
15	NA	TRBV11-3	NA	TRBJ2-6	CASSRGDTGANVLTF	TGTGCCAGCAGCCGTGGGGACACTGGGGCCAACGTCCTGACTTTC
14	NA	TRBV7-2	NA	TRBJ1-1	CASSLVTLNTEAFF	TGTGCCAGCAGCTTAGTTACACTGAACACTGAAGCTTTCTTT
14	NA	TRBV6-5	NA	TRBJ1-4	CASSYSQGTEKLFF	TGTGCCAGCAGTTACTCGCAGGGGACTGAAAAACTGTTTTTT
15	TRBD1	TRBV28	NA	TRBJ1-1	CASSLWDRGYTEAFF	TGTGCCAGCAGTTTGTGGGACAGGGGGTACACTGAAGCTTTCTTT
14	NA	TRBV5-4	NA	TRBJ1-5	CASSLGTVDQPQHF	TGTGCCAGCAGCCTCGGTACAGTTGATCAGCCCCAGCATTTT
13	NA	TRBV29-1	NA	TRBJ2-4	CSVKARGRDIQYF	TGCAGCGTTAAAGCACGGGGTAGGGACATTCAGTACTTC
13	NA	TRBV7-8	NA	TRBJ2-7	CASSSRTVYEQYF	TGTGCCAGCAGCTCCCGGACAGTCTACGAGCAGTACTTC
13	NA	TRBV7-3	NA	TRBJ2-2	CASSPVNTGELFF	TGTGCCAGCAGCCCCGTTAACACCGGGGAGCTGTTTTTT
16	NA	TRBV7-6	NA	TRBJ2-3	CASSPPRVWNTDTQYF	TGTGCCAGCAGCCCCCCCAGGGTATGGAACACAGATACGCAGTATTTT
14	TRBD2	TRBV19	NA	TRBJ2-3	CASRSGRGADTQYF	TGTGCCAGTCGGAGCGGGAGAGGGGCAGATACGCAGTATTTT
15	NA	TRBV19	NA	TRBJ1-2	CASSTLPGKPGGYTF	TGTGCCAGTAGTACTCTCCCCGGGAAGCCGGGAGGCTACACCTTC
19	TRBD2	TRBV4-1	NA	TRBJ2-1	CASSQDPKVGGSSYNEQFF	TGCGCCAGCAGCCAAGATCCGAAAGTGGGGGGGTCCTCCTACAATGAGCAGTTCTTC
15	TRBD1	TRBV6-1	NA	TRBJ2-5	CASSDRQGVRETQYF	TGTGCCAGCAGTGACCGACAGGGGGTTCGGGAGACCCAGTACTTC
14	TRBD1	TRBV5-8	NA	TRBJ2-1	CASSLGGTDNEQFF	TGTGCCAGCAGCTTGGGGGGGACAGACAATGAGCAGTTCTTC
15	NA	TRBV9	NA	TRBJ1-1	CASSGDVMLVTEAFF	TGTGCCAGCAGCGGAGATGTGATGTTGGTCACTGAAGCTTTCTTT
15	NA	TRBV27	NA	TRBJ1-6	CASTRGGARISPLHF	TGTGCCAGCACCCGGGGAGGGGCGAGGATTTCACCCCTCCACTTT
17	NA	TRBV7-2	NA	TRBJ1-4	CASSLEAAGWSNEKLFF	TGTGCCAGCAGCTTGGAGGCGGCGGGATGGTCTAATGAAAAACTGTTTTTT
18	TRBD1	TRBV18	NA	TRBJ2-6	CASSPRGQGTSGANVLTF	TGTGCCAGCTCACCGCGGGGACAGGGGACCTCTGGGGCCAACGTCCTGACTTTC
15	TRBD2	TRBV27	NA	TRBJ2-3	CASSSPSGSTDTQYF	TGTGCCAGCAGTTCCCCTAGCGGAAGCACAGATACGCAGTATTTT
16	TRBD1	TRBV30	once	TRBJ1-2	CAWSDNLGTAYSGYTF	TGTGCCTGGAGTGACAACCTGGGGACAGCTTATAGTGGCTACACCTTC
15	TRBD2	TRBV7-2	NA	TRBJ2-5	CASNRWGEGKETQYF	TGTGCCAGCAACCGGTGGGGGGAGGGCAAAGAGACCCAGTACTTC
16	NA	TRBV2	NA	TRBJ1-3	CASRPNTQTPGNTIYF	TGTGCCAGCAGGCCCAATACTCAAACCCCGGGAAACACCATATATTTT
14	TRBD2	TRBV30	NA	TRBJ2-3	CAWRVGGNADTQYF	TGTGCCTGGAGGGTGGGGGGGAACGCAGATACGCAGTATTTT
15	NA	TRBV6-1	NA	TRBJ1-6	CASSLNSTPNSPLHF	TGTGCCAGCAGTTTGAACAGCACACCTAATTCACCCCTCCACTTT
12	NA	TRBV7-8	NA	TRBJ2-7	CASSLVTDEQYF	TGTGCCAGCAGCTTAGTAACTGACGAGCAGTACTTC
16	NA	TRBV7-7	NA	TRBJ1-2	CASSQRRQVLNYGYTF	TGTGCTAGCAGCCAACGTCGACAGGTTCTAAACTATGGCTACACCTTC
15	TRBD1	TRBV5-5	NA	TRBJ1-5	CASSFEGASNQPQHF	TGTGCCAGCAGCTTCGAGGGGGCGAGCAATCAGCCCCAGCATTTT
14	NA	TRBV5-4	NA	TRBJ2-7	CASSSSSSSYEQYF	TGTGCCAGCAGCTCTTCCAGTTCCAGCTACGAGCAGTACTTC
14	TRBD1	TRBV10-1	NA	TRBJ2-3	CASSMRGRIDTQYF	TGCGCCAGCAGTATGAGGGGGCGAATCGATACGCAGTATTTT
16	TRBD2	TRBV25-1	NA	TRBJ2-5	CASSEYRLAGGETQYF	TGTGCCAGCAGTGAATATAGGTTAGCGGGGGGCGAGACCCAGTACTTC
11	NA	TRBV20-1	NA	TRBJ2-7	CSARIQREQYF	TGCAGTGCTAGGATCCAGCGCGAGCAGTACTTC
15	NA	TRBV18	NA	TRBJ2-2	CASSPLDSPGGELFF	TGTGCCAGCTCACCCTTGGACAGTCCTGGCGGGGAGCTGTTTTTT
14	TRBD1	TRBV4-2	NA	TRBJ1-2	CASSQRDRGDGYTF	TGTGCCAGCAGCCAACGGGACAGGGGTGACGGCTACACCTTC
12	NA	TRBV11-2	NA	TRBJ2-3	CASSSFTDTQYF	TGTGCCAGCAGCTCATTCACAGATACGCAGTATTTT
14	TRBD1	TRBV10-3	NA	TRBJ1-5	CAISDGTVNQPQHF	TGTGCCATCAGTGACGGGACAGTTAATCAGCCCCAGCATTTT
11	NA	TRBV20-1	NA	TRBJ2-5	CSARTGETQYF	TGCAGTGCTAGGACAGGAGAGACCCAGTACTTC
13	NA	TRBV5-1	NA	TRBJ2-2	CASSLARTGELFF	TGCGCCAGCAGCTTGGCCAGGACCGGGGAGCTGTTTTTT
14	TRBD1	TRBV5-4	NA	TRBJ1-2	CASSLPQGARGYTF	TGTGCCAGCAGCTTGCCCCAGGGGGCGCGTGGCTACACCTTC
15	TRBD1	TRBV7-3	NA	TRBJ2-3	CASSTTPGGADTQYF	TGTGCCAGCAGTACTACCCCAGGGGGCGCAGATACGCAGTATTTT